A selection of T cell receptor beta chains follows, all from one sample in a study of post-analysis software for immune sequencing data. TCRdb analysed the PCR reads with MiXCR anew, one entry per CDR3 protein. Altogether approximately 660,000 distinct CDR3 sequences are present, roughly three fifths being singletons, with the ten largest covering about 11%. The sample comprised blood. The receptors shown here come from a girl aged 2-10 years with multiple sclerosis. The CDR3 runs from the conserved cysteine through the conserved F or W. D genes are given only for firm matches. Size values are once, few and many counts, or a class for expanded clones, and some rows have none.

clone_size j_call d_call v_call cdr3_nt cdr3_aa
NA TRBJ1-4 TRBD1 TRBV14 TGTGCCAGCAGCCATTTGCTCTCGCGGGGGACAGGATGGGAAAAACTGTTTTTT CASSHLLSRGTGWEKLFF
NA TRBJ2-3 NA TRBV4-3 TGCGCCAGCAGCCAGAGCGGGCCCCGGGATACGCAGTATTTT CASSQSGPRDTQYF
NA TRBJ1-1 TRBD1 TRBV20-1 TGCAGTGCTAGTTCCGGGACAGGGGGCAACACTGAAGCTTTCTTT CSASSGTGGNTEAFF
NA TRBJ1-5 NA TRBV24-1 TGTGCCACCAGTGATCGCCAGGGCGCCGGGAATCAGCCCCAGCATTTT CATSDRQGAGNQPQHF
NA TRBJ2-7 NA TRBV15 TGTGCCACCAGCAGGAGAGGACCTTCCTCCTACGAGCAGTACTTC CATSRRGPSSYEQYF
NA TRBJ2-7 NA TRBV5-6 TGTGCCAGCAGCTTGAGGAGAGGCCAAGGGTACGAGCAGTACTTC CASSLRRGQGYEQYF
once TRBJ1-5 NA TRBV7-2 TGTGCCAGCAGCTTAGGACTAAGCGGGCAGCCCCAGCATTTT CASSLGLSGQPQHF
NA TRBJ1-5 NA TRBV5-6 TGTGCCAGCAGCTTAGGCAGTAACAATCAGCCCCAGCATTTT CASSLGSNNQPQHF
NA TRBJ2-7 TRBD2 TRBV7-9 TGTGCCAGCAGCCGACTAGCGAGGAGCTCCTACGAGCAGTACTTC CASSRLARSSYEQYF
few TRBJ2-1 TRBD2 TRBV4-1 TGCGCCAGCAGCCAAATTGGACTAGCGGTCTACAATGAGCAGTTCTTC CASSQIGLAVYNEQFF
once TRBJ2-1 TRBD2 TRBV27 TGTGCCAGCGGGCGACAGACTAGTTGGGCCGGGGGGGCCCACAATGAGCAGTTCTTC CASGRQTSWAGGAHNEQFF
NA TRBJ2-4 NA TRBV20-1 TGCAGTGCTAGCAGTTTAAGGCGGAACATTCAGTACTTC CSASSLRRNIQYF
NA TRBJ2-3 NA TRBV10-2 TGCGCCAGCAGTGATCCCGGGCCCAACACAGATACGCAGTATTTT CASSDPGPNTDTQYF
once TRBJ2-5 NA TRBV20-1 TGCAGTGCTAGCGTTAGCGCCGGCCAAGAGACCCAGTACTTC CSASVSAGQETQYF
NA TRBJ2-3 TRBD1 TRBV20-1 TGCAGTGCCATGGGGGGACAGGGCGTCACAGATACGCAGTATTTT CSAMGGQGVTDTQYF
NA TRBJ2-3 NA TRBV6-2/TRBV6-3 TGTGCCAGCAGTTCCCGGATAGATACGCGGTATTTT CASSSRIDTRYF